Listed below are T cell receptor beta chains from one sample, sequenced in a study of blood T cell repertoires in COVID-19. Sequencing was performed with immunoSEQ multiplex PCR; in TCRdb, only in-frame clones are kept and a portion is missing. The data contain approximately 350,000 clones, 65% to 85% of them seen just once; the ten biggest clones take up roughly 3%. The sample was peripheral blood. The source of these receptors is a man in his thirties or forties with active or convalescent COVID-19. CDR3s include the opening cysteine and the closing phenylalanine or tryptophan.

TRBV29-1	CSVARGGVNEKLFF
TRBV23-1	CASSPCYGYTF
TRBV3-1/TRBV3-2	CASSHLDLRHQGNEQYF
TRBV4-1	CASSQDPPPLEDAGYTF
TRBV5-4	CASSFRRQTSTDTQYF
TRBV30	CAWSGGQPNTEAFF
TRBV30	CAWKPGNTEAFF
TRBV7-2	CASSLERGGYEQYF
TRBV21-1	CASSLLDRGSGNTIYF
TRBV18	CASSPGLAGETQYF
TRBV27	CASSLRRDSLYNEQFF
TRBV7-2	CASSLGGTTYNEQFF
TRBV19	CASSRQGATNIQYF
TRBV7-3	CASSPGLGATDTQYF
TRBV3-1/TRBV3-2	CASSQLVFDEQYF
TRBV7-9	CASSSRQGGNTIYF
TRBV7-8	CASSLGAGAPRGYEQYF
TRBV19	CASSYGQRAEAFF
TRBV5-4	CASAHLPGKHF
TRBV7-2	CASSFTQGMAGYTF
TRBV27	CASSLAPGLAPTYEQYF
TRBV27	CASSPFSPGQSPLHF
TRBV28	CASSLGQGIQPQHF
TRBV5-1	CASSFRQGWGLNEKLFF
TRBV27	CASSSTGVPNEKLFF
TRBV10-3	CAAGKALHIYGYTF
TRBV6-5	CASSFPTGVSDQPQHF
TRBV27	CASSPSYSGNTIYF
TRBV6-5	CASSPARGYEQYF
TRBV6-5	CASSRTGDEQFF
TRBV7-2	CASSLRLAGGFETQYF
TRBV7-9	CASSPGEGISGNTIYF
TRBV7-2	CASRKGAGTHSSYNEQFF
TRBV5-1	CASSKDRGSREQFF
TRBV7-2	CASSGQGSSPLHF
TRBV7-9	CASSLGGKSQHF
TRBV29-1	CSVVPSGLNYNEQFF
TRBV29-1	CSASDTRGTEAFF
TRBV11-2	CASSPGQRPENTIYF
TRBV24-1	CATSAPGGLAGELFF
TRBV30	CAFQGQGTTDTQYF
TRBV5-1	CASSPGGTYNEQFF
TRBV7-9	CASSPTRGPGNIIYF
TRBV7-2	CASSLVGYTEAFF
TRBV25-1	CASSELTGRLQETQYF
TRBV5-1	CASSLRALAAHEQYF
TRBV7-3	CASSNSDREQFF
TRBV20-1	CSARSVKAFF
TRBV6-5	CASTPLGQGGYEQYF
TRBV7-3	CASSLLPGADTGELFF
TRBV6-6	CASNLEGLNSPLHF
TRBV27	CASSDGGNEKLFF